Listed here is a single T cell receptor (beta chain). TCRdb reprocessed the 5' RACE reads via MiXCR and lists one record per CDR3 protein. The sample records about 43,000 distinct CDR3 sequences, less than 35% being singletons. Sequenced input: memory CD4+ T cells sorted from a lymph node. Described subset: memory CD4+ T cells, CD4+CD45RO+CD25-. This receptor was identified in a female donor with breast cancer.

The CDR3 sequence: CASSYSWGATSGANVLTF. As DNA, the CDR3 is TGTGCCAGCAGTTACTCGTGGGGTGCTACATCTGGGGCCAACGTCCTGACTTTC. The chain has TRBV6-5 and TRBJ2-6; unclear D gene. CDR1 is MNHEY and CDR2 is SVGAGI in the germline V gene. The V and J ends lost 0 bases and 1 base respectively, with 13 bases between them. The length of the CDR3 is 18 residues.